Shown below are 14 T cell receptor beta chains from a single sample sequenced in a study of CD4 T cells in relation to SARS-CoV-2 and coronaviruses. The unexposed donors gave CD4+ T cells in 2011-2018, prior to COVID-19. CD4+ T cells were isolated from the cells after more than nine days of culture. What these receptors recognize is not known. The assay was immunoSEQ multiplex PCR, and TCRdb's table has in-frame clones only and misses some. The sample records some 16,000 clones, around 73% being singletons. Sequenced: CD4+ T cells from PBMCs, cultured in vitro. These receptors originate from a human donor in good health.

The genes are TRBV3-1 (or the pseudogene TRBV3-2) and TRBJ2-3; D may be TRBD2 (5 bases). This CDR3 is 15 amino acids long. Trimming stripped 4 bases from V and 2 bases from J, with 13 bases between. Germline CDR1 is LGHDT and CDR2 is YNNKEL (reference sequence). CDR3 nucleotides: TGTGCCAGCAGCCCCTGGACTGGTTACACAGATACGCAGTATTTT. It yields the protein CASSPWTGYTDTQYF.

The V gene is TRBV10-3, the J gene TRBJ2-1; D not certain. The CDR3 is 13 amino acids. Germline assignment: CDR1 ENHRY and CDR2 SYGVKD. The V and J ends lost 0 bases and 3 bases respectively, with 3 bases between them. The CDR3 loop is CAISESDYNEQFF. The CDR3 nucleotides read TGTGCCATCAGTGAGTCTGACTACAATGAGCAGTTCTTC.

The V call is TRBV6-1, the J call TRBJ2-4; 8 bases fit TRBD1. Trimming took 3 bases from V and 5 from J; bases not matched to a gene: 6. CDR1 and CDR2 from the germline V gene are MNHNS and SASEGT. The CDR3 extends over 15 amino acids. The CDR3 coding sequence is TGTGCCAGCAGTGAGACGACAGGGGCCCAAAACATTCAGTACTTC. This translates into CASSETTGAQNIQYF.

The rearrangement links TRBV19 to TRBJ2-5; the D gene could be TRBD1 or TRBD2 (5 bases each). V shed 3 bases and J shed 2 bases, with 7 bases lying between them. Per the germline V gene, CDR1 is LNHDA and CDR2 is SQIVND (reference sequence). The CDR3 has 13 amino acids. CDR3 sequence: CASSMGRQETQYF. The CDR3 bases are TGTGCCAGTAGTATGGGACGGCAAGAGACCCAGTACTTC. The full variable domain, rest sourced from reference TRBV19 and TRBJ2-5, is DGGITQSPKYLFRKEGQNVTLSCEQNLNHDAMYWYRQDPGQGLRLIYYSQIVNDFQKGDIAEGYSVSREKKESFPLTVTSAQKNPTAFYLCASSMGRQETQYFGPGTRLLVL.

The chain links TRBV2 to TRBJ2-6; 8 positions match TRBD1. The V gene's germline CDR1 is SNHLY and CDR2 FYNNEI. CDR3 size: 18 residues. Trimming cost V 6 bases and J 1 base; bases outside gene matches: 11. CDR3 in amino acids: CASRKMTGDISGANVLTF. The CDR3, as DNA: TGTGCCAGCAGGAAAATGACAGGGGATATTTCTGGGGCCAACGTCCTGACTTTC.

In this sample, this clone turned up a few times. This sequence joins TRBV3-1 (or the pseudogene TRBV3-2) and TRBJ1-3; TRBD1 aligns across 7 bases. V lost 4 bases to trimming and J lost 0 bases; unmatched junction nucleotides: 6. The germline gives CDR1 LGHDT, CDR2 YNNKEL (reference sequence). This CDR3 is built from 16 residues. CDR3 loop: CASSRGQRFSGNTIYF. CDR3 DNA: TGTGCCAGCAGCCGGGGACAGCGGTTCTCTGGAAACACCATATATTTT.

This chain links TRBV3-1 (or the pseudogene TRBV3-2) with TRBJ1-4; a possible D gene is TRBD1 (6 bases). This CDR3 has 15 amino acids. With 5 bases removed from V and 5 bases from J, the gap between germline ends came to 15 bases. Germline CDR1 is LGHDT and CDR2 is YNNKEL (reference sequence). The CDR3 is CASSEMGAGNEKLFF. The DNA of the CDR3 is TGTGCCAGCAGCGAAATGGGGGCGGGAAATGAAAAACTGTTTTTT.

V and J are TRBV6-1 and TRBJ2-4; the D call may be TRBD1 or TRBD2 (7 bases each). The CDR3 runs to 16 residues. Trimming took off 4 bases at V and 5 bases at J, with 18 bases between the two ends. Germline lookup yields CDR1 MNHNS and CDR2 SASEGT. CDR3 in DNA: TGTGCCAGCAGTGTGTCGGGGGGCCAGGGGGAAAACATTCAGTACTTC. Protein: CASSVSGGQGENIQYF.

As to this clone: At one end, the junction sequence differs from germline, possibly due to a read error. The chain recombines TRBV3-1 (or the pseudogene TRBV3-2) with TRBJ2-7, with a weak D call TRBD2 (5 bases). Germline V gene lookup returns CDR1 LGHDT and CDR2 YNNKEL (reference sequence). CDR3 size: 14 residues. The CDR3 sequence: CASSQGGSGSEWHF. In DNA, the CDR3 is TGTGCCAGCAGCCAAGGCGGGTCGGGAAGCGAGTGGCACTTC.

The rearrangement links TRBV15 to TRBJ2-5, with D perhaps TRBD2 (7 bases). The CDR3 has 17 amino acids. Germline assignment: CDR1 LNHNV and CDR2 YYDKDF (reference sequence). With 4 bases removed from V and 0 bases from J, the gap between germline ends came to 18 bases. The DNA of the CDR3 is TGTGCCACCAGCAAGGGGGAGGGTTGGCGCGACCAAGAGACCCAGTACTTC. Translating it yields CATSKGEGWRDQETQYF.

The chain employs TRBV11-2 and TRBJ2-7; D may be TRBD2 (6 bases). The length of the CDR3 is 16 residues. V was cut by 7 bases and J by 5 bases, with 24 bases left in between. CDR1 is SGHAT, CDR2 FQNNGV, per germline. The CDR3 here is CASIPLGAGKAHEQYF. CDR3 DNA sequence: TGTGCCAGCATCCCTCTTGGGGCGGGAAAGGCTCACGAGCAGTACTTC.

The chain couples TRBV5-6 to TRBJ1-5, with D perhaps TRBD1 (5 bases). The CDR3 is 14 residues long. V lost 2 bases and J 6 bases, leaving 12 bases between the germline ends. Germline V gives CDR1 SGHDT, CDR2 YYEEEE. The CDR3 nucleotides are TGTGCCAGCAGCTTTGGGGCGAGAACTCAGCCCCAGCATTTT. This translates into CASSFGARTQPQHF.

V is TRBV18 and J is TRBJ2-3; 8 bases are a match to TRBD1. Germline assignment: CDR1 KGHSH and CDR2 LQKENI. This CDR3 is 15 amino acids long. The V gene end was trimmed by 4 bases and the J gene end by 2 bases; junction bases not matched to a gene: 5. The CDR3 DNA reads as TGTGCCAGCTCACAGCAGGGGGCGACCACAGATACGCAGTATTTT. Translating gives CASSQQGATTDTQYF.

V and J are TRBV11-2 and TRBJ2-1; possible D gene TRBD1, 5 bases. From germline, CDR1 is SGHAT and CDR2 FQNNGV. V lost 1 base to trimming and J lost 7 bases, with 14 bases between them. The CDR3 is 15 amino acids. The CDR3 protein is CASSLVGVRQNEQFF. The CDR3 nucleotides are TGTGCCAGCAGCTTAGTAGGGGTACGCCAAAATGAGCAGTTCTTC.